This T cell receptor (beta chain) came from a study of neoadjuvant anti-PD-1 for oral cavity cancer. Study-level information: Patients mostly received three to four biweekly nivolumab doses at 3 mg/kg before surgery.

Specified time point: after neoadjuvant nivolumab, at surgical resection. Using immunoSEQ multiplex PCR, the repertoire was profiled, and TCRdb retains in-frame clones only, with some absent. The data hold some 29,000 clones, with approximately 80% observed a single time. The CDR3 extends over 15 amino acids. Germline CDR1 reads SGHAT; CDR2 reads FQNNGV. Trimming stripped 5 bases from V and 8 bases from J, with 21 bases between. The receptor comes from a person aged 40 to 85 with oral cavity squamous cell carcinoma. The V and J genes are TRBV11-2 and TRBJ1-2; weak D call: TRBD1 (5 bases). Sample: PBMCs, taken after nivolumab (anti-PD-1) treatment. The CDR3 loop reads CASSHGTLASRGYTF. The DNA for the CDR3 is TGTGCCAGCAGCCATGGGACGCTCGCAAGTCGCGGCTACACCTTC.